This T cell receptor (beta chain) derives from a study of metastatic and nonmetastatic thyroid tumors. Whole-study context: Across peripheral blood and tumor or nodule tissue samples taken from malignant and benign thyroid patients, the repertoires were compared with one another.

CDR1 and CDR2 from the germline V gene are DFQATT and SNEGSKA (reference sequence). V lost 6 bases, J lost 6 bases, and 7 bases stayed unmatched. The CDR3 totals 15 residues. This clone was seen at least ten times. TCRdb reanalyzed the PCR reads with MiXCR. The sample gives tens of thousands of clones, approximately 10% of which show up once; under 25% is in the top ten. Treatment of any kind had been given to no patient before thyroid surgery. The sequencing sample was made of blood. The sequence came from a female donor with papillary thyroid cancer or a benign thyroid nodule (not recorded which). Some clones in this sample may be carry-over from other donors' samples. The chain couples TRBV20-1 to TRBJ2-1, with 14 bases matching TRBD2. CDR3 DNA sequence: TGCAGTGCCACGGGACTAGCGGGAGCGGGCAATGAGCAGTTCTTC. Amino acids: CSATGLAGAGNEQFF.